These T cell receptor beta chains were read from a single sample in a study of T cell responses to AZD1222 COVID-19 vaccine. TCRdb's table, derived via immunoSEQ multiplex PCR, lists solely in-frame clones and lacks some. Among roughly 92,000 clones listed, about 90% were seen once. Sample: peripheral blood, taken on day 0 of AZD1222 vaccination. These TCRs come from an adult in good health. Each CDR3 is given with its conserved first and last residue. D genes are given only for firm matches. Not all rows give a size; the values are once, few, many and, for expanded clones, a class.

CDR3 DNA	CDR3 protein	clone size	V gene	J gene	D gene
TGTGCCATTGCCACGGTGTCTGGAAACACCATATATTTT	CAIATVSGNTIYF	.	TRBV10-3	TRBJ1-3	.
TGTGCCAGCACGGAGGGTTTCTATGGCTACACCTTC	CASTEGFYGYTF	.	TRBV6-5	TRBJ1-2	.
TGCGCCAGCAGCCAAGTATCAGCTGAAGCTTTCTTT	CASSQVSAEAFF	.	TRBV4-1	TRBJ1-1	.
TGTGCCAGCAGCGTAGACCCGTTTTCTTCCATATATTTT	CASSVDPFSSIYF	.	TRBV9	TRBJ1-3	.
TGTGCCAGCAGTGAGAACGCAGATACGCAGTATTTT	CASSENADTQYF	.	TRBV25-1	TRBJ2-3	.
TGTGCCAGCAGCGCGCGGGGTGACAGGGGGTCTACCGGGGAGCTGTTTTTT	CASSARGDRGSTGELFF	.	TRBV7-6	TRBJ2-2	TRBD1
TGCAGCGTTGGGGCTAGCGGGGGAAGCACAGATACGCAGTATTTT	CSVGASGGSTDTQYF	.	TRBV29-1	TRBJ2-3	TRBD2
TGTGCCAGCAGTGACGGGCTAGCGGGGGGATGGGATGAGCAGTTCTTC	CASSDGLAGGWDEQFF	once	TRBV6-4	TRBJ2-1	TRBD2
TGTGCCAGCTCACAAACCCAAGAGGGACAGGGGAGCGTCTTC	CASSQTQEGQGSVF	.	TRBV18	TRBJ2-1	TRBD1
TGTGCCAGCAGCCAAGTGGTAGGAAGATCCTATAATTCACCCCTCCACTTT	CASSQVVGRSYNSPLHF	.	TRBV3-1/TRBV3-2	TRBJ1-6	.
TGTGCCAGCAGCTTGGACGGGGGCTTCACAGATACGCAGTATTTT	CASSLDGGFTDTQYF	few	TRBV5-4	TRBJ2-3	.
TGTGCCAGCAGCTTAAAGGGCCTAGCTGGGGTAGGGACCCAGTACTTC	CASSLKGLAGVGTQYF	.	TRBV11-1	TRBJ2-5	.
TGTGCCAGCAGCCAATCCGGGGGGGGAGTTTCTGGGACCCAGTACTTC	CASSQSGGGVSGTQYF	.	TRBV4-2	TRBJ2-5	TRBD2
TGCAGTGCTAGTTCGGACACATACAATGAGCAGTTCTTC	CSASSDTYNEQFF	few	TRBV20-1	TRBJ2-1	.
TGTGCCAGCTCACTCACCCCTCCGGGACAGGGATCAAATTCACCCCTCCACTTT	CASSLTPPGQGSNSPLHF	.	TRBV18	TRBJ1-6	TRBD1
TGTGCCAGCAGCTTAGTCTCGAGACAGAACTACGAGCAGTACTTC	CASSLVSRQNYEQYF	few	TRBV7-2	TRBJ2-7	.
TGTGCCAGTACCCTAGGGAACAGGGTGCACACTGAAGCTTTCTTT	CASTLGNRVHTEAFF	once	TRBV19	TRBJ1-1	.
TGCGCCAGCAGCCAAGCCGGGACAGGGTCCCACGGGGAGCTGTTTTTT	CASSQAGTGSHGELFF	.	TRBV4-3	TRBJ2-2	TRBD1
TGTGCCAGCAGCCCCGCTAGCGGGGGGCACCTAAACATTCAGTACTTC	CASSPASGGHLNIQYF	.	TRBV7-8	TRBJ2-4	TRBD2
TGTGCCAGCAGTCCACAGGGAGGCAATCAGCCCCAGCATTTT	CASSPQGGNQPQHF	many	TRBV6-2/TRBV6-3	TRBJ1-5	.
TGTGCCAGCAACCAGGGGGCGGGTGGCTACACCTTC	CASNQGAGGYTF	.	TRBV2	TRBJ1-2	TRBD1
TGTGCCAGCAGCTTACCCTGGACGGCTCCAAGGGCCTACGAGCAGTACTTC	CASSLPWTAPRAYEQYF	.	TRBV7-2	TRBJ2-7	.
TGTGCCAGCAGCCCCCGACAGAGAACGATGTCTGGGGCCAACGTCCTGACTTTC	CASSPRQRTMSGANVLTF	.	TRBV7-3	TRBJ2-6	.
TGTGCCAGCAGTTCCGAACGGCTGAACACCGGGGAGCTGTTTTTT	CASSSERLNTGELFF	.	TRBV6-5	TRBJ2-2	.
TGTGCCAGCAGCCGACAGTTGTCAGGCGATGGCTACACCTTC	CASSRQLSGDGYTF	once	TRBV3-1/TRBV3-2	TRBJ1-2	.
TGCGCCAGCAGCCTGGGGCCCGGGACAGGGACAATATTGGAGCAGTTCTTC	CASSLGPGTGTILEQFF	.	TRBV5-1	TRBJ2-1	TRBD1
TGTGCCAGCAGCTTAATGGGACAGTCAAACTCACCCCTCCACTTT	CASSLMGQSNSPLHF	.	TRBV7-3	TRBJ1-6	TRBD1
TGTGCCAGCCTACGGGACAGGGATAGAGATACGCAGTATTTT	CASLRDRDRDTQYF	.	TRBV6-4	TRBJ2-3	TRBD1
TGCGCCAGCAGTGAGTCGAGGTGGGGGGGGGCCGACACAGATACGCAGTATTTT	CASSESRWGGADTDTQYF	once	TRBV10-2	TRBJ2-3	.
TGTGCCAGTAGTATCATGCCCGATTATAGCAATCAGCCCCAGCATTTT	CASSIMPDYSNQPQHF	.	TRBV19	TRBJ1-5	.
TGTGCCAGCAGTTCAGGGGGAAACACCATATATTTT	CASSSGGNTIYF	.	TRBV27	TRBJ1-3	.
TGTGCCAGCGGGACTAGCGGGCAAGAGACCCAGTACTTC	CASGTSGQETQYF	once	TRBV2	TRBJ2-5	TRBD2
TGTGCCAGTAGTGTACGACAGGACCGGGGTGGGGAGCTGTTTTTT	CASSVRQDRGGELFF	.	TRBV19	TRBJ2-2	.
TGTGCCAGCAGTGAATTGTCTCGCAATGAGCAGTTCTTC	CASSELSRNEQFF	.	TRBV2	TRBJ2-1	.
TGTGCCAGCAGTGTCGGGGTTTATGAGCAGTTCTTC	CASSVGVYEQFF	once	TRBV9	TRBJ2-1	.
TGTGCCAGCCTGGACCTAAGCTCCTACGAGCAGTACTTC	CASLDLSSYEQYF	.	TRBV18	TRBJ2-7	.
TGTGCCAGCAGCGTAGCTCCGGACTACAATCAGCCCCAGCATTTT	CASSVAPDYNQPQHF	.	TRBV9	TRBJ1-5	.
TGTGCCAGCAGCCCAGGGGTCTTGAACACTGAAGCTTTCTTT	CASSPGVLNTEAFF	.	TRBV7-3	TRBJ1-1	.
TGTGCCAGTAGTGCTTCGGACAAACGAAACATTCAGTACTTC	CASSASDKRNIQYF	.	TRBV19	TRBJ2-4	.
TGCGCCAGCAGCTGGAGCGGGGGGGACAATGAGCAGTTCTTC	CASSWSGGDNEQFF	.	TRBV5-1	TRBJ2-1	TRBD2
TGTGCCAGCAGCTTAGGGGAGAACACTGAAGCTTTCTTT	CASSLGENTEAFF	.	TRBV7-3	TRBJ1-1	.